Ten or more counts support the clone carrying this TCR beta chain. Antigen unknown. Trimming cost V 3 bases and J 4 bases; bases outside gene matches: 3. CDR1 is MDHEN and CDR2 is SYDVKM in the germline V gene. The CDR3 is 14 amino acids. Co-extraction of RNA and DNA was performed on roughly 20-34 mg of unsorted bulk tissue. The investigators made TCR beta cDNA from 500 ng total RNA, using a constant-region primer. Generation of the TCR beta libraries relied on three nested multiplex PCR rounds using slightly modified ARM-PCR. TRBV1-TRBV30 forward primers paired with a C-beta reverse primer were used in the first two PCR rounds, which ran approximately 11 cycles each. One entry per CDR3 protein results from TCRdb running MiXCR on the multiplex PCR reads. The sample records tens of thousands of distinct CDR3 sequences, 71% being singletons. This entry belongs to a study of tumor-infiltrating lymphocytes in primary liver carcinoma. Looking at the study overall: Samples gave roughly 3.65 to 8 million productive TCRbeta reads, similar across tissue types.

The study's findings and limits: Tumor-adjacent and tumor-blood pairs displayed less overlap than did pairs of tumor regions.

The V call is TRBV28, the J call TRBJ2-7, with 10 bases aligning to TRBD1. The TCR was taken from a woman aged 60-75 years with primary liver carcinoma and hepatitis B virus infection. Sequencing used liver tumor tissue from sampling region 4. Subset of the sample: tumor region T4, right-lateral pole. DNA for the CDR3: TGTGCCAGCAGTTTCTGGGGACAGGGGTACGAGCAGTACTTC. This translates into CASSFWGQGYEQYF. Filled out from reference TRBV28 and TRBJ2-7, the complete variable domain reads DVKVTQSSRYLVKRTGEKVFLECVQDMDHENMFWYRQDPGLGLRLIYFSYDVKMKEKGDIPEGYSVSREKKERFSLILESASTNQTSMYLCASSFWGQGYEQYFGPGTRLTVT.